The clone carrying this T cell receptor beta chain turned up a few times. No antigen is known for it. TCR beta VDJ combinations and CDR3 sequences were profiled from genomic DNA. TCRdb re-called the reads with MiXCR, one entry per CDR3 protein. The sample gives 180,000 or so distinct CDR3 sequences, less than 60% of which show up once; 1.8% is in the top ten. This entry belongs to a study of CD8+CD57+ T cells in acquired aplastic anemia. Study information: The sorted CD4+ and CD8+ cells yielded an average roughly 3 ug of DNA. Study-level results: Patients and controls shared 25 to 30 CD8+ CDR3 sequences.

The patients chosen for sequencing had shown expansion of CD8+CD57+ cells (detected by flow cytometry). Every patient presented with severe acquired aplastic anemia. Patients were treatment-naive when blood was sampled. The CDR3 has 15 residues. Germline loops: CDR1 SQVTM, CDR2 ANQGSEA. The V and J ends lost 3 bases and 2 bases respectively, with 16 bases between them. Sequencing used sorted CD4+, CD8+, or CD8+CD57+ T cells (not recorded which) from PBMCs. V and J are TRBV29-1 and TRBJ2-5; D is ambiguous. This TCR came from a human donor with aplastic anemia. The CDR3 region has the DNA TGCAGCGTTGATCGGTCAGAGCATGAACAAGAGACCCAGTACTTC. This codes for CSVDRSEHEQETQYF.